Listed below are T cell receptor beta chains from one sample, sequenced in a study of blood T cell repertoires in COVID-19. The repertoire was sequenced with immunoSEQ multiplex PCR; TCRdb's copy has only in-frame clones and lacks some. The sample has approximately 220,000 clones; around 90% are singletons. Source material: PBMCs or T cells enriched from blood (not recorded which). The source is a man aged 25 to 40 who had recovered from COVID-19. The CDR3 runs from the conserved cysteine through the conserved F or W.

V gene: TRBV6-2/TRBV6-3
CDR3 protein: CASSSGTSGRDTQYF

V gene: TRBV18
CDR3 protein: CASSRTGTGATGELFF

V gene: TRBV27
CDR3 protein: CASSLLAPDTQYF

V gene: TRBV5-1
CDR3 protein: CASTRELLPNTEAFF

V gene: TRBV4-1
CDR3 protein: CASSHRGSGNTIYF

V gene: TRBV7-9
CDR3 protein: CASGVAGALYEQFF

V gene: TRBV5-4
CDR3 protein: CASSLGQDYEQYF

V gene: TRBV5-4
CDR3 protein: CASSRQGNTEAFF

V gene: TRBV11-3
CDR3 protein: CASSRDTGLAQYF

V gene: TRBV2
CDR3 protein: CASRPRTGGTDTQYF

V gene: TRBV29-1
CDR3 protein: CSVAIGDSGGPLHF

V gene: TRBV28
CDR3 protein: CASTSRGFTYGYTF

V gene: TRBV24-1
CDR3 protein: CATGDRNYGYTF

V gene: TRBV28
CDR3 protein: CASSFLQGAYYEQYF